The 19 T cell receptor beta chains given below trace back to one sample, sequenced in a study of blood T cell repertoires in COVID-19. Generated by immunoSEQ multiplex PCR, the TCRdb table keeps only in-frame clones and is missing some. Among about 68,000 clones listed, roughly 85% were seen once. The specimen sequenced was peripheral blood. Every receptor here comes from a man aged 50 to 59 with acute or convalescent COVID-19.

V usage is TRBV5-4 and J usage is TRBJ2-3; 7 bases map to TRBD1. Losses at the gene ends were 6 bases for V and 6 bases for J; bases not matched to a gene: 7. There are 13 residues in the CDR3. Germline lookup yields CDR1 SGHNT and CDR2 YYREEE (reference sequence). Here the CDR3 reads CASTQGVLDTQYF. CDR3 DNA: TGTGCCAGCACCCAGGGGGTTTTGGATACGCAGTATTTT.

The chain couples TRBV5-1 to TRBJ1-3; D is unclear. Germline V lookup: CDR1 SGHRS, CDR2 YFSETQ. Between the trimmed V and J ends, which lost 0 bases and 0 bases, there was a span of 10 bases. The CDR3 extends over 16 amino acids. The chain's CDR3 is CASSLAGEGSGNTIYF. The CDR3 DNA sequence: TGCGCCAGCAGCTTGGCCGGGGAGGGCTCTGGAAACACCATATATTTT.

The V call is TRBV30, the J call TRBJ1-6; perhaps TRBD1 as D (5 bases). The germline CDR1 and CDR2 sequences are GTSNPN and SVGIG (reference sequence). CDR3 size: 14 residues. Trimming removed 2 bases from V and 8 bases from J, with 13 bases in between. Here the CDR3 DNA reads TGTGCCTGGAGTATTGGGGCTGGGGATTCACCCCTCCACTTT. Its translation is CAWSIGAGDSPLHF.

The genes are TRBV3-1 (or the pseudogene TRBV3-2) and TRBJ2-2; D may be TRBD2 (6 bases). The CDR3 is 18 amino acids. The V gene's germline CDR1 is LGHDT and CDR2 YNNKEL (reference sequence). With 1 base removed from V and 3 bases from J, the gap between germline ends came to 18 bases. For the CDR3, the DNA is TGTGCCAGCAGCCAAGCGGCGACTAGTGACGTCGACACCGGGGAGCTGTTTTTT. Translating gives CASSQAATSDVDTGELFF.

This rearrangement joins TRBV6-4 to TRBJ2-7, with D perhaps matching TRBD2 (5 bases). The V gene's germline CDR1 is MRHNA and CDR2 SNTAGT. V was clipped by 8 bases and J by 7 bases, with 9 bases between them. The CDR3 loop spans 10 amino acids. The CDR3 coding sequence is TGTGCCAGCCCGAGCGGTGAGCAGTACGTC. Encoded protein: CASPSGEQYV.

This chain uses TRBV24-1 with TRBJ2-5; 15 positions agree with TRBD2. V dropped 1 base and J dropped 5; count of bases not matched to a gene: 10. The CDR3 is 19 amino acids. Germline V gene lookup returns CDR1 KGHDR and CDR2 SFDVKD. The CDR3 DNA sequence: TGTGCCACCAGTGATTTTTGGCGGACTAGCGGGGGGGCGTGGGAGACCCAGTACTTC. Its translation: CATSDFWRTSGGAWETQYF.

V usage is TRBV5-4 and J usage is TRBJ2-1, with 12 nucleotides matching TRBD2. CDR3 length: 19 amino acids. The trim removed 1 base at V and 0 bases at J, leaving 8 bases unmatched. Germline CDR1 and CDR2: SGHNT and YYREEE (reference sequence). The chain's CDR3 is CASSLPLAGGSSSYNEQFF. The CDR3 DNA is TGTGCCAGCAGCTTGCCACTAGCGGGGGGATCTAGCTCCTACAATGAGCAGTTCTTC.

The chain employs TRBV21-1 and TRBJ1-1. TRBV21-1 is shown as a pseudogene. The CDR3 covers 17 residues. The CDR3 DNA follows: TGTGCCAGCAGCAAAGTGATCGAGGGATTTTTAGGAGCTGAAGCTTTCTTT. This translates into CASSKVIEGFLGAEAFF.

This clone showed up just once. The chain joins TRBV9 to TRBJ2-7, with TRBD2 identical over 7 bases. CDR1 and CDR2 from the germline V gene are SGDLS and YYNGEE. The V segment lost 4 bases and the J segment 3 bases; nucleotides outside the gene matches: 7. The CDR3 runs 14 residues. The CDR3 DNA sequence: TGTGCCAGCAGCCCCCGGACTAGATTCTACGAGCAGTACTTC. It specifies CASSPRTRFYEQYF.

The chain is built from TRBV3-1 (or the pseudogene TRBV3-2) and TRBJ2-3, with TRBD2 matching over 7 bases. The CDR3 has 15 residues. The V segment lost 7 bases and the J segment 0 bases; nucleotides outside the gene matches: 7. CDR1 and CDR2 from the germline V gene are LGHDT and YNNKEL (reference sequence). The CDR3 DNA reads as TGTGCCAGCAACCAGCGGGGCGGTAGCACAGATACGCAGTATTTT. It encodes CASNQRGGSTDTQYF.

The chain has TRBV24-1 and TRBJ1-3, with TRBD1 matching over 10 bases. The V and J ends lost 10 bases and 0 bases, in that order; junction bases with no gene match: 17. The CDR3 loop spans 19 amino acids. From germline, CDR1 is KGHDR and CDR2 SFDVKD. CDR3 sequence (DNA): TGTGCCACAATAGGGCCGGGACAGGGGAACACTAGCTCTGGAAACACCATATATTTT. Translated, it gives CATIGPGQGNTSSGNTIYF.

The rearrangement joins TRBV14 to TRBJ1-1; maybe TRBD1 (5 bases). This CDR3 spans 18 amino acids. Germline CDR1 and CDR2: SGHDN and FVKESK. The V gene lost 0 bases and the J gene lost 1 base, with 18 bases spanning the gap. This chain's CDR3 is CASSQDPGLIGGNTEAFF. For the CDR3, the DNA is TGTGCCAGCAGCCAAGACCCCGGACTAATTGGGGGGAACACTGAAGCTTTCTTT.

The chain uses TRBV7-2 and TRBJ1-2; no clear D. The germline V gene encodes CDR1 SGHTA and CDR2 FQGNSA. The CDR3 covers 14 residues. V was clipped by 1 base and J by 6 bases, with 12 bases between them. The CDR3 loop reads CASSLGEPGDGYTF. The CDR3 nucleotides are TGTGCCAGCAGCTTAGGCGAACCTGGAGATGGCTACACCTTC. The variable domain in full, completed from reference TRBV7-2 and TRBJ1-2, reads GAGVSQSPSNKVTEKGKDVELRCDPISGHTALYWYRQSLGQGLEFLIYFQGNSAPDKSGLPSDRFSAERTGGSVSTLTIQRTQQEDSAVYLCASSLGEPGDGYTFGSGTRLTVV.

The CDR3 DNA is TGCGCCAGCAGCCCCTCCCCAGCGGGGGGGCCTGAGCAGTTCTTC. This encodes CASSPSPAGGPEQFF. The chain combines TRBV5-1 with TRBJ2-1, with 10 bases aligning to TRBD2. This CDR3 contains 15 residues. The germline CDR1 and CDR2 sequences are SGHRS and YFSETQ. J lost 9 bases, V lost 4 bases, and 10 bases had no gene match.

The V call is TRBV19, the J call TRBJ2-3; maybe TRBD1 (6 bases). This CDR3 region has 15 residues. V lost 6 bases, J lost 0 bases, and 13 bases lay in between. Germline V CDR1 and CDR2: LNHDA, SQIVND (reference sequence). CDR3: CASSAGTTSTDTQYF. The DNA for the CDR3 is TGTGCCAGTAGCGCCGGGACAACTAGCACAGATACGCAGTATTTT.

This clone has just one count. This chain joins TRBV6-2 or TRBV6-3 and TRBJ2-2, with no clear D. Germline values: CDR1 MNHEY, CDR2 SVGEGT. V lost 0 bases and J 7 bases, leaving 9 bases between the germline ends. The CDR3 is 14 residues long. The CDR3 spells CASSYSRLVGELFF. CDR3 nucleotides: TGTGCCAGCAGTTACTCTCGACTGGTCGGGGAGCTGTTTTTT.

The J gene is TRBJ1-2, the V gene TRBV11-2, with unresolved D. Germline V gives CDR1 SGHAT, CDR2 FQNNGV. The CDR3 extends over 13 amino acids. Trimming pared 3 bases from V and 3 bases from J, leaving 8 bases between. CDR3 amino acids: CASSFNTDYGYTF. CDR3 DNA sequence: TGTGCCAGCAGCTTCAACACCGACTATGGCTACACCTTC.

The chain has TRBV6-5 and TRBJ1-2; D is ambiguous. This CDR3 has 15 residues. The V and J ends lost 3 bases and 3 bases respectively, with 14 bases between them. From germline, CDR1 is MNHEY and CDR2 SVGAGI. The CDR3 sequence is CASSYGPGSDYGYTF. As DNA, the CDR3 is TGTGCCAGCAGTTATGGCCCTGGCTCAGACTATGGCTACACCTTC.

This clone turned up a few times. CDR3 protein: CASSQEDRGGGYTF. The CDR3 region has the DNA TGCGCCAGCAGCCAAGAGGACAGGGGAGGTGGCTACACCTTC. J is TRBJ1-2 and V is TRBV4-1; 9 bases map to TRBD1. The CDR3 totals 14 residues. Germline V gene sequence: CDR1 MGHRA, CDR2 YSYEKL. V was pared by 0 bases and J by 7 bases, with 3 bases of the junction left unmatched.